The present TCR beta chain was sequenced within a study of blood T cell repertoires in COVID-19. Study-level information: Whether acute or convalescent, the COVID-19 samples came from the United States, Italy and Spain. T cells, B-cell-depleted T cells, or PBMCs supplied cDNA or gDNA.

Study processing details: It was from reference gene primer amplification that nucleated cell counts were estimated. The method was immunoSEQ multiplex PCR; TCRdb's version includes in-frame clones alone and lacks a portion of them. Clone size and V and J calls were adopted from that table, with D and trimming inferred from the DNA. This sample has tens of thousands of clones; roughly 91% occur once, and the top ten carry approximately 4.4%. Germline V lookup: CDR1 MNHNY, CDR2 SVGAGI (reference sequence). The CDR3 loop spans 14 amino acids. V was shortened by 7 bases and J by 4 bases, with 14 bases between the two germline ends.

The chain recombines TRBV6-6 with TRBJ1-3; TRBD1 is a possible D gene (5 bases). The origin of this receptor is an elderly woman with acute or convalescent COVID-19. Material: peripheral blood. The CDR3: CASTLGGSGNTIYF. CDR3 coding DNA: TGTGCCAGCACTCTGGGGGGGTCAGGAAACACCATATATTTT.